These T cell receptor beta chains were read from a single sample in a study of blood T cells in healthy people across ages. TCRdb ran MiXCR on the 5' RACE reads and lists one entry per CDR3 protein. The table has about 800,000 distinct CDR3 sequences, approximately 25% seen once; the top ten hold more than 3%. The same sample was also studied in work on T cells of mothers and their children.

The source material was blood. These receptors were obtained from a boy aged 5 to 17 in good health. CDR3s include the opening cysteine and the closing phenylalanine or tryptophan. The order of the fields is J gene, V gene, D gene, clone size, CDR3 protein, CDR3 DNA. The D gene is left open where the match is weak. Only some rows state a clone size, as once, few, many or a class for expanded clones.

J: TRBJ2-1
V: TRBV7-9
D: TRBD2
size: once
CDR3: CASSQRSSGSKNNEQFF
DNA: TGTGCCAGCAGCCAACGGTCTAGCGGGAGTAAGAACAATGAGCAGTTCTTC

J: TRBJ1-6
V: TRBV27
D: .
size: .
CDR3: CASSFLNSPLHF
DNA: TGTGCCAGCAGTTTTCTTAATTCACCCCTCCACTTT

J: TRBJ2-5
V: TRBV7-3
D: TRBD2
size: few
CDR3: CASSQGLVGQETQYF
DNA: TGTGCCAGCAGCCAGGGACTAGTGGGCCAAGAGACCCAGTACTTC

J: TRBJ2-7
V: TRBV11-3
D: .
size: .
CDR3: CASSPGGTDSYEQYF
DNA: TGTGCCAGCAGCCCGGGCGGGACAGACTCCTACGAGCAGTACTTC

J: TRBJ2-5
V: TRBV2
D: .
size: few
CDR3: CASSDHYSSETQYF
DNA: TGTGCCAGCAGTGACCACTACAGCTCGGAGACCCAGTACTTC

J: TRBJ2-7
V: TRBV28
D: .
size: .
CDR3: CASSFRVGAQYF
DNA: TGTGCCAGCAGTTTCAGGGTCGGTGCGCAGTACTTC

J: TRBJ2-1
V: TRBV7-2
D: TRBD1
size: .
CDR3: CASRADRGRDEQFF
DNA: TGTGCCAGCAGGGCTGACAGGGGGCGCGATGAGCAGTTCTTC

J: TRBJ2-1
V: TRBV15
D: .
size: few
CDR3: CATSGNRPSNEQFF
DNA: TGTGCCACCAGCGGAAATAGACCCAGCAATGAGCAGTTCTTC

J: TRBJ1-6
V: TRBV12-3/TRBV12-4
D: .
size: .
CDR3: CASSFRWGPLHF
DNA: TGTGCCAGCAGTTTCCGATGGGGGCCCCTCCACTTT

J: TRBJ2-5
V: TRBV3-1
D: .
size: .
CDR3: CASSPSEGRSETQYF
DNA: TGTGCCAGCAGCCCGTCCGAGGGCCGGTCAGAGACCCAGTACTTC

J: TRBJ1-2
V: TRBV29-1
D: .
size: .
CDR3: CSVDTSGEGYGYTF
DNA: TGCAGCGTTGATACTTCAGGGGAGGGATATGGCTACACCTTC

J: TRBJ2-7
V: TRBV28
D: .
size: many
CDR3: CASSGPATNLTRGVDEQYF
DNA: TGTGCCAGCAGCGGCCCGGCAACTAATCTGACGCGGGGAGTGGACGAGCAGTACTTC

J: TRBJ2-1
V: TRBV28
D: .
size: few
CDR3: CASNTGLLQFF
DNA: TGTGCCAGCAATACGGGACTTCTACAGTTCTTC

J: TRBJ1-1
V: TRBV25-1
D: .
size: .
CDR3: CASSDPLRVEGDEAFF
DNA: TGTGCCAGCAGTGATCCCTTAAGGGTGGAGGGGGATGAAGCTTTCTTT

J: TRBJ2-3
V: TRBV27
D: TRBD1
size: .
CDR3: CASSFSTGGWDTQYF
DNA: TGTGCCAGCAGTTTTTCCACAGGGGGTTGGGATACGCAGTATTTT

J: TRBJ2-3
V: TRBV6-5
D: TRBD2
size: few
CDR3: CASSYSIASGGTDTQYF
DNA: TGTGCCAGCAGTTACTCGATCGCTAGCGGGGGCACAGATACGCAGTATTTT

J: TRBJ2-1
V: TRBV5-1
D: TRBD2
size: .
CDR3: CASSLAGAGVRSEQFF
DNA: TGCGCCAGCAGCTTGGCCGGAGCGGGAGTTAGAAGTGAGCAGTTCTTC

J: TRBJ1-4
V: TRBV7-9
D: .
size: .
CDR3: CASSYRTYENEKLFF
DNA: TGTGCCAGCAGCTACAGGACGTACGAGAATGAAAAACTGTTTTTT

J: TRBJ2-1
V: TRBV5-1
D: .
size: few
CDR3: CASSPGGDPYNEQFF
DNA: TGCGCCAGCAGCCCGGGGGGCGACCCCTACAATGAGCAGTTCTTC